This is a list of T cell receptor beta chains from one sample in a study of T cell responses to AZD1222 COVID-19 vaccine. Profiled with immunoSEQ multiplex PCR; TCRdb holds only in-frame clones, not every one. Of approximately 180,000 clones in the sample, 88% were seen once. Here the sequenced sample was peripheral blood, taken on day 0 of AZD1222 vaccination. Receptors were obtained from an adult in good health. Both conserved end residues are part of each CDR3. D genes are given only for firm matches. Only some rows state a clone size, as once, few, many or a class for expanded clones.

size | J | V | D | CDR3 | DNA
. | TRBJ2-7 | TRBV28 | . | CASTASSYEQYF | TGTGCCAGCACGGCTTCCTCGTACGAGCAGTACTTC
. | TRBJ1-6 | TRBV28 | . | CASSRDGGNSPLHF | TGTGCCAGCTCCCGGGACGGAGGCAATTCACCCCTCCACTTT
. | TRBJ1-1 | TRBV28 | . | CAGGGLYTEAFF | TGTGCTGGGGGGGGGCTGTACACTGAAGCTTTCTTT
. | TRBJ1-2 | TRBV6-5 | . | CASSYSPPAQGYTF | TGTGCCAGCAGTTACTCCCCGCCGGCTCAGGGCTACACCTTC
. | TRBJ1-2 | TRBV6-6 | TRBD1 | CASSAVSQGAYGYTF | TGTGCCAGCAGTGCCGTCTCCCAGGGGGCTTATGGCTACACCTTC
many | TRBJ2-6 | TRBV14 | . | CASSQVIGGLSGANVLTF | TGTGCCAGCAGCCAAGTTATTGGGGGCCTCTCTGGGGCCAACGTCCTGACTTTC
. | TRBJ2-7 | TRBV7-2 | TRBD1 | CASSDRGTHEQYF | TGTGCCAGCAGCGACAGGGGAACCCACGAGCAGTACTTC
. | TRBJ2-5 | TRBV2 | TRBD2 | CASSQLAGGLETQYF | TGTGCCAGCAGTCAACTAGCGGGGGGGCTTGAGACCCAGTACTTC
. | TRBJ2-1 | TRBV7-4 | TRBD1 | CASSPPTEEYNEQGVDNEQFF | TGTGCCAGCAGCCCCCCGACAGAGGAATACAATGAGCAGGGGGTCGACAATGAGCAGTTCTTC
few | TRBJ1-1 | TRBV5-6 | . | CASSPTGHTEAFF | TGTGCCAGCAGTCCTACCGGGCACACTGAAGCTTTCTTT